This record concerns one TCR beta chain sequence. Methods used by the authors: Counts of nucleated cells, estimated from reference gene primer amplification, were obtained. Measured with immunoSEQ multiplex PCR; TCRdb has only the in-frame clones, and not every one. V and J calls and clone size follow that table, whereas D and trimming were derived from the DNA. The sample yields around 130,000 clones, about 89% seen once. These data are taken from a study of blood T cell repertoires in COVID-19. As for the study in general: Donors in the United States, Italy and Spain gave samples during acute or convalescent COVID-19. PBMCs, B-cell-depleted T cells, or T cells were the source of the cDNA or gDNA that made up the material.

Germline V gene sequence: CDR1 SGHTA, CDR2 FQGTGA. V lost 5 bases to trimming and J lost 1 base, with 15 bases between them. This CDR3 region has 16 residues. The TCR sequence derives from a woman in her fifties or sixties with acute or convalescent COVID-19. This chain joins TRBV7-3 and TRBJ2-4; D perhaps matches TRBD1 (6 bases). Sequenced: peripheral blood. The CDR3 spells CASSPQGPGAKNIQYF. The DNA for the CDR3 is TGTGCCAGCAGCCCCCAGGGGCCCGGGGCCAAAAACATTCAGTACTTC.